This T cell receptor beta chain appears in the sequencing data of a study of spatial heterogeneity in lung cancer. Turning to the study itself: Across the raw uncorrected reads, a unique TCR and UMI combination was observed, on average, more than ten times.

One entry per CDR3 protein, called by TCRdb with MiXCR from the 5' RACE reads. This sample yields about 42,000 distinct CDR3 sequences, of which over 6.5% are seen a single time; about two fifths belongs to the top ten. This sample's time point: sample taken at primary tumor resection. From tumor, nontumor lung or frozen PBMC, whole RNA was taken unsorted for sequencing. Trimming took off 3 bases at V and 0 bases at J, with 6 bases between the two ends. Germline CDR1 reads KGHSH; CDR2 reads LQKENI. The CDR3 has 14 amino acids. V usage is TRBV18 and J usage is TRBJ1-3; D call uncertain. The sequenced sample was PBMCs, obtained at surgery. This clonotype was sampled from a female donor with early-stage non-small cell lung cancer. This CDR3 reads CASSPEGSGNTIYF. As DNA, the CDR3 is TGTGCCAGCTCACCCGAGGGCTCTGGAAACACCATATATTTT.